These T cell receptor beta chains were read from a single sample in a study of T cell changes during pregnancy in multiple sclerosis. The table came from immunoSEQ multiplex PCR; TCRdb's copy has only in-frame clones and leaves some out. The sample has some 10,000 clones, over 80% seen once; the top ten hold about 17%. The specimen comprised CD8+ T cells from peripheral blood mononuclear cells, sampled in the third trimester of pregnancy. All receptors come from a female donor in good health, enrolled as a control in a pregnancy study. CDR3s leave out the opening cysteine and the closing phenylalanine or tryptophan. Expanded clones get a size class; other rows say once, few or many, or leave the size out.

v_gene: TRBV9; abundance: .; j_gene: TRBJ1-2; CDR3aa: ASSVGQGDYGYT
v_gene: TRBV4-2; abundance: .; j_gene: TRBJ2-1; CDR3aa: ASSQVQGDSGNEQF
v_gene: TRBV4-3; abundance: .; j_gene: TRBJ1-1; CDR3aa: ASSQIGVSETTEAF
v_gene: TRBV28; abundance: .; j_gene: TRBJ1-1; CDR3aa: ASRGGTGTFNTEAF
v_gene: TRBV18; abundance: once; j_gene: TRBJ1-5; CDR3aa: ASSPLGGGNQPQH
v_gene: TRBV12-5; abundance: .; j_gene: TRBJ2-3; CDR3aa: ASGLGGLAGGLGTDTQY
v_gene: TRBV6-5; abundance: few; j_gene: TRBJ2-5; CDR3aa: EGVLYQETQY
v_gene: TRBV19; abundance: .; j_gene: TRBJ2-1; CDR3aa: ASSIFTGGDEQF
v_gene: TRBV7-8; abundance: .; j_gene: TRBJ2-5; CDR3aa: ASSLEPGLQETQY
v_gene: TRBV7-2; abundance: .; j_gene: TRBJ2-5; CDR3aa: ASRVTSGRHQETQY
v_gene: TRBV6-1; abundance: .; j_gene: TRBJ1-2; CDR3aa: ASSESREWYGYT
v_gene: TRBV27; abundance: .; j_gene: TRBJ1-5; CDR3aa: ASSLDRGGRSNQPQH
v_gene: TRBV7-9; abundance: .; j_gene: TRBJ2-1; CDR3aa: ASSSSLAGVTHNEQF
v_gene: TRBV4-1; abundance: .; j_gene: TRBJ2-5; CDR3aa: ASSHEESGGGVQETQY
v_gene: TRBV7-9; abundance: .; j_gene: TRBJ2-2; CDR3aa: ASSGSFGSGELF
v_gene: TRBV4-2; abundance: .; j_gene: TRBJ1-4; CDR3aa: ASSQVGGGRGTNEKLF
v_gene: TRBV27; abundance: medium-sized; j_gene: TRBJ2-7; CDR3aa: ASSLLLGAEEQY
v_gene: TRBV9; abundance: .; j_gene: TRBJ1-1; CDR3aa: ASNGYKRNLLKQGAWVNTEAF
v_gene: TRBV5-6; abundance: once; j_gene: TRBJ1-5; CDR3aa: ASSLAGGDQPQH
v_gene: TRBV7-6; abundance: .; j_gene: TRBJ2-7; CDR3aa: ASSLGQGISYEQY
v_gene: TRBV6-1; abundance: .; j_gene: TRBJ2-7; CDR3aa: ASSDVSGTSSYEQY
v_gene: TRBV2; abundance: .; j_gene: TRBJ2-5; CDR3aa: ASSPEQGQETQY
v_gene: TRBV6-4; abundance: .; j_gene: TRBJ1-2; CDR3aa: ASSDSEAGGAEGYT
v_gene: TRBV4-3; abundance: .; j_gene: TRBJ1-6; CDR3aa: ASSQDAGTEKSPLH
v_gene: TRBV18; abundance: .; j_gene: TRBJ2-7; CDR3aa: ASSPPGQGNEQY
v_gene: TRBV30; abundance: .; j_gene: TRBJ1-5; CDR3aa: AWSPGQGGQPQH
v_gene: TRBV11-2; abundance: .; j_gene: TRBJ2-1; CDR3aa: ASSIAIRLAVSYNEQF
v_gene: TRBV15; abundance: once; j_gene: TRBJ1-1; CDR3aa: ATSRDRGGRVEAF
v_gene: TRBV6-6; abundance: large; j_gene: TRBJ1-6; CDR3aa: ASSAGGGSPLH
v_gene: TRBV6-1; abundance: .; j_gene: TRBJ2-1; CDR3aa: ASSEVGGYNEQF
v_gene: TRBV10-3; abundance: .; j_gene: TRBJ1-2; CDR3aa: AISEEVKDGYT
v_gene: TRBV9; abundance: .; j_gene: TRBJ2-7; CDR3aa: ASSVDGRGRDEQY
v_gene: TRBV6-1; abundance: .; j_gene: TRBJ2-1; CDR3aa: ASSEGASGAYNEQF
v_gene: TRBV6-4; abundance: .; j_gene: TRBJ2-6; CDR3aa: ASSDGSLSGANVLT
v_gene: TRBV9; abundance: .; j_gene: TRBJ2-7; CDR3aa: ASSVAQGINEQY
v_gene: TRBV5-4; abundance: once; j_gene: TRBJ2-7; CDR3aa: ASSFSGQGLREQY
v_gene: TRBV19; abundance: .; j_gene: TRBJ2-7; CDR3aa: ASSIGGYEQY
v_gene: TRBV6-4; abundance: .; j_gene: TRBJ1-4; CDR3aa: ASSASEGGNEKLF
v_gene: TRBV29-1; abundance: few; j_gene: TRBJ1-1; CDR3aa: SASRAGVWNTEAF
v_gene: TRBV7-3; abundance: .; j_gene: TRBJ2-5; CDR3aa: ASSRTGGETQY
v_gene: TRBV4-2; abundance: .; j_gene: TRBJ1-2; CDR3aa: ASSQEPEEYYGYT
v_gene: TRBV5-6; abundance: .; j_gene: TRBJ2-5; CDR3aa: ASSLSGGRETQY
v_gene: TRBV4-1; abundance: .; j_gene: TRBJ2-1; CDR3aa: ASSRQGEGMNEQF
v_gene: TRBV6-5; abundance: .; j_gene: TRBJ2-5; CDR3aa: ASSGSRYQETQY
v_gene: TRBV7-9; abundance: .; j_gene: TRBJ2-7; CDR3aa: ASSPSRGEQY
v_gene: TRBV30; abundance: .; j_gene: TRBJ1-2; CDR3aa: AWRHGQGIYGYT
v_gene: TRBV9; abundance: .; j_gene: TRBJ2-7; CDR3aa: ASSEGLTYEQY
v_gene: TRBV6-5; abundance: .; j_gene: TRBJ2-7; CDR3aa: ASSPGLAGGEQY
v_gene: TRBV9; abundance: .; j_gene: TRBJ1-2; CDR3aa: ASSAEDLTGTNYGYT
v_gene: TRBV21-1; abundance: .; j_gene: TRBJ2-7; CDR3aa: ASSTQGRFEQY
v_gene: TRBV6-6; abundance: once; j_gene: TRBJ2-7; CDR3aa: ASSYWDRVYEQY
v_gene: TRBV6-5; abundance: .; j_gene: TRBJ2-7; CDR3aa: ASSYFTSKGDEQY
v_gene: TRBV27; abundance: .; j_gene: TRBJ2-7; CDR3aa: ASRPGASYEQY
v_gene: TRBV6-8; abundance: .; j_gene: TRBJ1-2; CDR3aa: ASSTSSRKTYGYT
v_gene: TRBV7-3; abundance: .; j_gene: TRBJ2-2; CDR3aa: ASSLWGQGNTGELF
v_gene: TRBV2; abundance: once; j_gene: TRBJ2-7; CDR3aa: ASSERGRGPSYEQY